A selection of T cell receptor beta chains follows, all from one sample in a study of beta chain features in type 1 diabetes. Some clones are missing from TCRdb's copy, which holds only in-frame ones; the method was immunoSEQ multiplex PCR. The sample includes around 140,000 clones, about 12% of them seen just once. The sample taken for sequencing was central memory CD4+ T cells from blood. These receptors were collected from a man younger than 35 with type 1 diabetes. CDR3s include the opening cysteine and the closing phenylalanine or tryptophan. Fields, in order: J gene, V gene, clone size, CDR3 protein. Rows may omit the clone size; those that give it use once, few, many or a size class.

>TRBJ1-5|TRBV28|few
CASSLNGLNQPQHF
>TRBJ1-2|TRBV14|.
CASSPTDGRSYGYTF
>TRBJ2-7|TRBV7-9|few
CASSAGDRGPYEQYF
>TRBJ2-3|TRBV4-2|.
CASSQVSSTDTQYF
>TRBJ1-4|TRBV7-9|.
CASIPGQGGEKLFF
>TRBJ2-6|TRBV6-1|.
CASSEALWGSGANVLTF
>TRBJ2-1|TRBV5-1|many
CASSPGTDYNEQFF
>TRBJ1-6|TRBV18|.
CASSPIQDNSPLHF
>TRBJ2-7|TRBV2|.
CASRQGGRVTYEQYF
>TRBJ2-5|TRBV19|.
CASSRGLQETQYF
>TRBJ2-5|TRBV6-1|.
CASSEVGEAARTQYF
>TRBJ1-2|TRBV7-9|.
CASHPQGSYGYTF
>TRBJ2-1|TRBV7-8|.
CASSLDRLNEQFF
>TRBJ1-5|TRBV28|.
CASKETGGFQPQHF
>TRBJ1-1|TRBV2|few
CATLDRALNTEAFF
>TRBJ1-3|TRBV10-3|few
CATTVQGSGNTIYF